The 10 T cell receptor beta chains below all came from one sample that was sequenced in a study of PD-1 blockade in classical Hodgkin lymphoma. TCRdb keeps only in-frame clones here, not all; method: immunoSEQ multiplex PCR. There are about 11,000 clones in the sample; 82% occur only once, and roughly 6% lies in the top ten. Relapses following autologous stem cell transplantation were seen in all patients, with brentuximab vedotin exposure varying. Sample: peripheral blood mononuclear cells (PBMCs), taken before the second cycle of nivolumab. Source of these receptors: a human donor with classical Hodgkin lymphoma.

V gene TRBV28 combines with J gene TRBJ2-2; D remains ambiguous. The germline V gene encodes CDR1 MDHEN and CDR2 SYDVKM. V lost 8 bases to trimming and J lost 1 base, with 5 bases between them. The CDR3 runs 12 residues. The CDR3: CASFQNTGELFF. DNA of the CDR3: TGTGCCAGCTTTCAGAACACCGGGGAGCTGTTTTTT.

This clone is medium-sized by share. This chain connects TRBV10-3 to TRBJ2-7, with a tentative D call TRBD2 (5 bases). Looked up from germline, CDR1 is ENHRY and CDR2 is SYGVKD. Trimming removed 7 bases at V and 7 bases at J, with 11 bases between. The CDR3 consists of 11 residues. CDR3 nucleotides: TGTGCCATCACTCCGGGCGGGGAGCAGTACTTC. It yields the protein CAITPGGEQYF.

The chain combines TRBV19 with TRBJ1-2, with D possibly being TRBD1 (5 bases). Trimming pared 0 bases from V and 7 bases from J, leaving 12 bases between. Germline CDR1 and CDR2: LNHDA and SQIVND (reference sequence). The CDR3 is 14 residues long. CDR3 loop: CASSIDRAISGYTF. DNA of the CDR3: TGTGCCAGTAGTATAGACAGGGCCATTAGTGGCTACACCTTC.

The CDR3 nucleotides are TGCAGCGCACTAGAACCAGGGGGTGAAAACATTCAGTACTTC. Translating it yields CSALEPGGENIQYF. V gene TRBV29-1 combines with J gene TRBJ2-4; 7 bases fit TRBD1. Germline lookup yields CDR1 SQVTM and CDR2 ANQGSEA. The CDR3 covers 14 residues. V lost 7 bases to trimming and J lost 5 bases; unmatched junction nucleotides: 11.

In nucleotides, the CDR3 is TGTGCCACCAACCGTGCGGGGAGCAATCAGCCCCAGCATTTT. This encodes CATNRAGSNQPQHF. This chain uses TRBV6-5 with TRBJ1-5; D remains unclear. Germline CDR1 reads MNHEY; CDR2 reads SVGAGI. The CDR3 has 14 residues. The V gene lost 10 bases and the J gene lost 1 base, with 14 bases spanning the gap.

CDR3 nucleotide sequence: TGTGCCAGCAGCCCGTTATCTAGCGGGGGGGCCACGAACACCGGGGAGCTGTTTTTT. Translating gives CASSPLSSGGATNTGELFF. This chain joins TRBV7-3 and TRBJ2-2; TRBD2 matches 12 bases. The CDR3 length is 19 residues. The V gene's germline CDR1 is SGHTA and CDR2 FQGTGA. J was trimmed by 0 bases and V by 5 bases; bases with no gene match: 10.

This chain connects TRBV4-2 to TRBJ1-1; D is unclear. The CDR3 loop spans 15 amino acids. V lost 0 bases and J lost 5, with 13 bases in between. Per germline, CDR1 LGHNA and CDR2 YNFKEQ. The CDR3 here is CASSQDTGKLTEAFF. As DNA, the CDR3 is TGTGCCAGCAGCCAAGATACGGGTAAACTGACTGAAGCTTTCTTT.

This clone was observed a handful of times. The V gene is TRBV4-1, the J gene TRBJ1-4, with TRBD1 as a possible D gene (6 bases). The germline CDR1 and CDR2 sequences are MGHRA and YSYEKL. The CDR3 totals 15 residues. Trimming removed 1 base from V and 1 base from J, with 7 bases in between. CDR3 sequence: CASSQVGGTNEKLFF. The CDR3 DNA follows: TGCGCCAGCAGCCAAGTAGGGGGAACTAATGAAAAACTGTTTTTT.

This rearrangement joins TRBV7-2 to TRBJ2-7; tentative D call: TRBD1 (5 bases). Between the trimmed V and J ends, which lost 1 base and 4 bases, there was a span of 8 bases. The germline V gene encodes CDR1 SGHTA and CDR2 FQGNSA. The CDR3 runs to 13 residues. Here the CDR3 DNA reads TGTGCCAGCAGCTTAGTAAGGGGTTACGAGCAGTACTTC. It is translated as CASSLVRGYEQYF.

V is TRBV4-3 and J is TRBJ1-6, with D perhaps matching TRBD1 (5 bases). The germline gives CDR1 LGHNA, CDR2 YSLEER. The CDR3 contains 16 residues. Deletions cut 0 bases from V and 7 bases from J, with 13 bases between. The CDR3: CASSQEGGRGNSPLHF. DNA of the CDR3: TGCGCCAGCAGCCAAGAGGGGGGACGGGGCAATTCACCCCTCCACTTT.